This T cell receptor (beta chain) was documented in a study of early T cells in non-severe SARS-CoV-2 infection. Study information: With bulk RNA from unsorted whole blood as input, sequencing yielded unpaired chains. Whole-study findings and limits: Anti-spike CD8 responses were favored in VDJdb matching, and private and CD4 specificities were missed.

Individual cDNA molecules received unique molecular identifiers during library preparation. From the 5' RACE reads, TCRdb called clonotypes with MiXCR, one entry per CDR3 protein. The table shows about 130,000 distinct CDR3 sequences, with just under 15% occurring only once. The CDR3 covers 17 residues. Germline V lookup: CDR1 KGHSH, CDR2 LQKENI. Trimming took off 3 bases at V and 5 bases at J, with 20 bases between the two ends. A few counts support this clonotype. The antigen is not known. The sample comprised whole blood. This receptor was taken from an adult who was a healthcare worker with PCR-confirmed SARS-CoV-2 infection or an uninfected control (not recorded which). The V call is TRBV18, the J call TRBJ2-1, with unresolved D. CDR3 nucleotide sequence: TGTGCCAGCTCACCTTTCCAGCCGCCGACAATTAACAATGAGCAGTTCTTC. Its protein product is CASSPFQPPTINNEQFF. Filled out from reference TRBV18 and TRBJ2-1, the complete variable domain reads NAGVMQNPRHLVRRRGQEARLRCSPMKGHSHVYWYRQLPEEGLKFMVYLQKENIIDESGMPKERFSAEFPKEGPSILRIQQVVRGDSAAYFCASSPFQPPTINNEQFFGPGTRLTVL.